This T cell receptor beta chain was identified during a study of early T cells in non-severe SARS-CoV-2 infection. TCRdb passed the 5' RACE reads through MiXCR, listing each CDR3 protein once. The sample lists some 64,000 distinct CDR3 sequences, about 12% occurring once. Germline CDR1 is MNHEY and CDR2 is SMNVEV (reference sequence). The V and J ends lost 5 bases and 4 bases respectively, with 11 bases between them. The CDR3 loop spans 14 amino acids. This clonotype was seen a handful of times. This clonotype originated in an adult who was a healthcare worker with PCR-confirmed SARS-CoV-2 infection or an uninfected control (not recorded which). The chain has TRBV27 and TRBJ1-4; D might be TRBD1 (6 bases). The sequencing sample was made of whole blood. In nucleotides, the CDR3 is TGTGCCAGCAGTACGGGACAACTTAATGAAAAACTGTTTTTT. Translating it yields CASSTGQLNEKLFF.